This T cell receptor beta chain was profiled in a study of T cell responses to AZD1222 COVID-19 vaccine. The table came from immunoSEQ multiplex PCR; TCRdb's copy has only in-frame clones and leaves some out. The sample holds 110,000 or so clones; roughly 87% are singletons and the top ten take 5.2%. The CDR3 is 13 residues long. Looked up from germline, CDR1 is MDHEN and CDR2 is SYDVKM. V was shortened by 2 bases and J by 4 bases, with 6 bases between the two germline ends. The material sequenced was peripheral blood, taken on day 0 of AZD1222 vaccination. The receptor was isolated from an adult in good health. This chain uses TRBV28 with TRBJ1-3; D is undetermined. CDR3 nucleotides: TGTGCCAGCAGTTTAGGGTCCGGAAACACCATATATTTT. The encoded protein is CASSLGSGNTIYF.